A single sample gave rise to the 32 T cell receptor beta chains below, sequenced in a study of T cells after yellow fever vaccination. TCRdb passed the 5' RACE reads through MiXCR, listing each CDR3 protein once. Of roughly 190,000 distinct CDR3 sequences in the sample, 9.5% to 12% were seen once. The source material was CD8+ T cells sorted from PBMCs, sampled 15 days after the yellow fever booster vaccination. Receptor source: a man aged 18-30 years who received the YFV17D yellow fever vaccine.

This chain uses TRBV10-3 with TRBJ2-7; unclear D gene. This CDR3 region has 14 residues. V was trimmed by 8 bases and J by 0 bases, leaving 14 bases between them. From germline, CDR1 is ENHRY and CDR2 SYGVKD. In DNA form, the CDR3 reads TGTGCCATCCGTTTCCCAAGGAACTCCTACGAGCAGTACGTC. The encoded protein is CAIRFPRNSYEQYV.

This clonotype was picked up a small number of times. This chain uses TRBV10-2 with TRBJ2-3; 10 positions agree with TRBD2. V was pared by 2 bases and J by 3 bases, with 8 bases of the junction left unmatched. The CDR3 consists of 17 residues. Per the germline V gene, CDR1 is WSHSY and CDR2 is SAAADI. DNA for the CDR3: TGCGCCAGCAGTGAGGGACTAGCGGTTAGAGGTACAGATACGCAGTATTTT. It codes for CASSEGLAVRGTDTQYF.

CDR3 protein: CASSAQRGGLDEQFF. Here the CDR3 DNA reads TGTGCCAGTAGTGCCCAGCGGGGGGGCCTGGATGAGCAGTTCTTC. The J gene is TRBJ2-1, the V gene TRBV19; 10 nucleotides agree with TRBD2. CDR3 size: 15 residues. Trimming cost V 5 bases and J 8 bases; bases outside gene matches: 9. Germline assignment: CDR1 LNHDA and CDR2 SQIVND (reference sequence).

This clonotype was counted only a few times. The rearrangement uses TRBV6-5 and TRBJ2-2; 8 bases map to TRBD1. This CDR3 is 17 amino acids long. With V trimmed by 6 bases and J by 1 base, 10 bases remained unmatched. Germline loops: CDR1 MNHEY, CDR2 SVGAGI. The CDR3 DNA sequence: TGTGCCAGCAGCAGACCATCCGGGACAGGGAACACCGGGGAGCTGTTTTTT. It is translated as CASSRPSGTGNTGELFF.

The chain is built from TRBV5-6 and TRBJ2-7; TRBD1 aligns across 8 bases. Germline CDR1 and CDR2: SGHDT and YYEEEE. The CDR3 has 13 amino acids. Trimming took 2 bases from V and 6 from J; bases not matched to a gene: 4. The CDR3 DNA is TGTGCCAGCAGCTTCCAGGGGGCGGGCGAGCAGTACGTC. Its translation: CASSFQGAGEQYV.

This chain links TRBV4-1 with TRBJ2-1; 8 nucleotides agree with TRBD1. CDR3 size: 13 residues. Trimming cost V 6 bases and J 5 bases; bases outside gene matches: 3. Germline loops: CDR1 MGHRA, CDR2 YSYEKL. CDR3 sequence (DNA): TGCGCCAGCAGGGAGACAGGGGACAATGAGCAGTTCTTC. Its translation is CASRETGDNEQFF.

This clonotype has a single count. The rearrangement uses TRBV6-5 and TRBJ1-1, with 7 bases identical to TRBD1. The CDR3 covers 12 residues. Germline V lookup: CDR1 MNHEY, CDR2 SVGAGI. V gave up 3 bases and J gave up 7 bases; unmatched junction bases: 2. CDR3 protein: CASSYSGGEAFF. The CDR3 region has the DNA TGTGCCAGCAGTTATTCAGGGGGTGAAGCTTTCTTT.

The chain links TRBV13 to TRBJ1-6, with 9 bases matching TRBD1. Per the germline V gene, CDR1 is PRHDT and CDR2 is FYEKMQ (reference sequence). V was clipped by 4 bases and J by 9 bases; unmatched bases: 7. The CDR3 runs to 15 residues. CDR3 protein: CASSSLQGARSPLHF. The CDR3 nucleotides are TGTGCCAGCAGCTCCTTACAGGGGGCTCGTTCACCCCTCCACTTT. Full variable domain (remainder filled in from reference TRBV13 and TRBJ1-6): AAGVIQSPRHLIKEKRETATLKCYPIPRHDTVYWYQQGPGQDPQFLISFYEKMQSDKGSIPDRFSAQQFSDYHSELNMSSLELGDSALYFCASSSLQGARSPLHFGNGTRLTVT.

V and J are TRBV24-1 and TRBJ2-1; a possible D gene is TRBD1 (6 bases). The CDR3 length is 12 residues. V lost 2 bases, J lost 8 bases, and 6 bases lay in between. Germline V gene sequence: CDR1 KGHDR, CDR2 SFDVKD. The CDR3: CATSDYRDEQFF. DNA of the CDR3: TGTGCCACCAGTGATTACAGGGATGAGCAGTTCTTC.

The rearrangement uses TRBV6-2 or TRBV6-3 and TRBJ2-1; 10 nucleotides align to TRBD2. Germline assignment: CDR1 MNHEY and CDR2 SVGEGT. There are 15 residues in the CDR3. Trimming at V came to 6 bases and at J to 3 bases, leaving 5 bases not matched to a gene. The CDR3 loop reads CASSPPSGGYNEQFF. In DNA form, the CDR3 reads TGTGCCAGCAGCCCTCCTAGCGGGGGCTACAATGAGCAGTTCTTC.

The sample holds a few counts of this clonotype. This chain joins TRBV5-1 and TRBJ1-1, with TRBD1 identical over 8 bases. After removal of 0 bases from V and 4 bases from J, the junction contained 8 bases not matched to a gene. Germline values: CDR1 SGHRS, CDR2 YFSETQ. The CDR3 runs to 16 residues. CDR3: CASSLGMTGARTEAFF. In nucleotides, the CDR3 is TGCGCCAGCAGCTTGGGGATGACAGGGGCGCGCACTGAAGCTTTCTTT.

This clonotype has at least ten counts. The CDR3 region is CASSQGSYEQYF. CDR3 in DNA: TGTGCCAGCAGCCAGGGCTCCTACGAGCAGTACTTC. V usage is TRBV12-3 or TRBV12-4 and J usage is TRBJ2-7; TRBD1 is a possible D gene (5 bases). The CDR3 is 12 residues long. Deletions cut 6 bases from V and 0 bases from J, with 6 bases between.

The CDR3 loop reads CASSGEYKDTQYF. The DNA of the CDR3 is TGTGCCAGCAGCGGCGAATACAAAGATACGCAGTATTTT. V is TRBV7-2 and J is TRBJ2-3; D remains ambiguous. The V and J ends lost 5 bases and 5 bases respectively, with 11 bases between them. The CDR3 length is 13 residues. Germline CDR1 is SGHTA and CDR2 is FQGNSA.

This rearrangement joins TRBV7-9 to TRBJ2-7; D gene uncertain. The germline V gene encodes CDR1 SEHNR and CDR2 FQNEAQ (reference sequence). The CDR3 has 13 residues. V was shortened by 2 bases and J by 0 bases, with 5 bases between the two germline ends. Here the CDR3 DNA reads TGTGCCAGCAGCTTACACAGCTCCTACGAGCAGTACTTC. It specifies CASSLHSSYEQYF.

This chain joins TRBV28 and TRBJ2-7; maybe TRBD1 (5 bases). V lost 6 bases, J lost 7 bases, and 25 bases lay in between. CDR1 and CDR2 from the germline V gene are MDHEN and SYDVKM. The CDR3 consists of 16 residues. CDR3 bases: TGTGCCAGCAGCGAAACGCAGGGTACTCCGCTGTGGGAGCAGTACGTC. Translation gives CASSETQGTPLWEQYV.

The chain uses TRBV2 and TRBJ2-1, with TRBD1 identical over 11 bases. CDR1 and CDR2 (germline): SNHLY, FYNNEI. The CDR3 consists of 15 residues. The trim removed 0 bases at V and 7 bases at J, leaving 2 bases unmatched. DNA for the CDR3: TGTGCCAGCAGTGAAGCCCGGGACAGGGGGAATGAGCAGTTCTTC. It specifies CASSEARDRGNEQFF.

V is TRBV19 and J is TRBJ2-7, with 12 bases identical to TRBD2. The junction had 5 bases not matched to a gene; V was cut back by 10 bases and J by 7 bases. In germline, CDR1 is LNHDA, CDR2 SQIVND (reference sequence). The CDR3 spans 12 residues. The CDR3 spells CATIGLAGEQYV. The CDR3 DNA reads TGTGCCACCATAGGACTAGCGGGGGAGCAGTACGTC.

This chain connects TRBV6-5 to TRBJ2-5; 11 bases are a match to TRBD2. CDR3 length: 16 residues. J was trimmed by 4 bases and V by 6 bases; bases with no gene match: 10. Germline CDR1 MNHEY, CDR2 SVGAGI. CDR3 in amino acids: CASSPDSGGAGETQYF. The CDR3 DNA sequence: TGTGCCAGCAGCCCAGATAGCGGGGGGGCCGGAGAGACCCAGTACTTC.

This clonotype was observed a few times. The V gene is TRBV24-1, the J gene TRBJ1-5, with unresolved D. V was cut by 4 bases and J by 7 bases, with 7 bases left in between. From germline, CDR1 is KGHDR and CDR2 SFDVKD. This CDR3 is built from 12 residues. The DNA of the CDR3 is TGTGCCACCAGTGACGGTATCCAGCCCCAGCATTTT. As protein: CATSDGIQPQHF.

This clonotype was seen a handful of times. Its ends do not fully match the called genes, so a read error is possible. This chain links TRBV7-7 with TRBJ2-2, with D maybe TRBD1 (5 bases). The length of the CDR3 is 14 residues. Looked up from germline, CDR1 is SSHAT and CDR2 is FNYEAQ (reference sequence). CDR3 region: CASSSRQSTGELFF. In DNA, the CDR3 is TGTGCTAGCAGCAGCCGACAGAGCACCGGGGAGCTGTTTTTT.

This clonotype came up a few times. In DNA form, the CDR3 reads TGCGCCAGCAGCCAAGAGCGCGGGGGGGCCGGGGAGCTGTTTTTT. It is translated as CASSQERGGAGELFF. The genes are TRBV4-3 and TRBJ2-2, with TRBD2 matching 9 bases. V dropped 0 bases and J dropped 6; count of bases not matched to a gene: 2. CDR1 is LGHNA, CDR2 YSLEER, per germline. This CDR3 region has 15 residues.

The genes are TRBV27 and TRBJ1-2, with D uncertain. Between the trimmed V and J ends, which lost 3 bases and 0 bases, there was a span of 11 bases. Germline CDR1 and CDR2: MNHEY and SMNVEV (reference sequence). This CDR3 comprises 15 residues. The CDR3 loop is CASSFGRIANYGYTF. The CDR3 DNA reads TGTGCCAGCAGTTTTGGGAGAATCGCTAACTATGGCTACACCTTC.

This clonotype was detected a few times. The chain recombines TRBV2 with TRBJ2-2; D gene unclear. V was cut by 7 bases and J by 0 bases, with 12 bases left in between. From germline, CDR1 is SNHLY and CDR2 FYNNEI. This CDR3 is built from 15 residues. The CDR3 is CASIGAGPNTGELFF. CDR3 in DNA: TGTGCCAGCATTGGTGCAGGCCCGAACACCGGGGAGCTGTTTTTT. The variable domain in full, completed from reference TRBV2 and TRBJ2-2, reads EPEVTQTPSHQVTQMGQEVILRCVPISNHLYFYWYRQILGQKVEFLVSFYNNEISEKSEIFDDQFSVERPDGSNFTLKIRSTKLEDSAMYFCASIGAGPNTGELFFGEGSRLTVL.

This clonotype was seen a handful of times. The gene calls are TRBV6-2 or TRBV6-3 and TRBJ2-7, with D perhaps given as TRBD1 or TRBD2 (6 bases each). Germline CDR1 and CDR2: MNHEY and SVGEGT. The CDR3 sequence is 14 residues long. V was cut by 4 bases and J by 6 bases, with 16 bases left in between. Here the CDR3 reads CASSSNRGPGEQYV. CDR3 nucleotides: TGTGCCAGCAGTTCAAATCGGGGGCCCGGCGAGCAGTACGTC.

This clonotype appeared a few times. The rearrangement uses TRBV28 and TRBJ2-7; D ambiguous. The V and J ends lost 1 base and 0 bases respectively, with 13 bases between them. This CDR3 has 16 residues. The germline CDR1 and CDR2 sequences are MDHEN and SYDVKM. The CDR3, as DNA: TGTGCCAGCAGTTTATCTGCGGATACCAGCTCCTACGAGCAGTACGTC. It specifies CASSLSADTSSYEQYV.

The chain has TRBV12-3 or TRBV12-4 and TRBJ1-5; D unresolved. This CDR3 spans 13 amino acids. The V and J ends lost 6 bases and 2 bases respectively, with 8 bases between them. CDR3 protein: CASSQSGNQPQHF. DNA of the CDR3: TGTGCCAGCAGCCAGAGCGGCAATCAGCCCCAGCATTTT.

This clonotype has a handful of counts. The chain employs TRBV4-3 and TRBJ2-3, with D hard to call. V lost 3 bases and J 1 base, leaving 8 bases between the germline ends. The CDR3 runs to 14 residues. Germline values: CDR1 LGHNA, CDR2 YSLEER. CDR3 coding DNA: TGCGCCAGCAGCCACCCGGACCGCACAGATACGCAGTATTTT. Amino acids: CASSHPDRTDTQYF.

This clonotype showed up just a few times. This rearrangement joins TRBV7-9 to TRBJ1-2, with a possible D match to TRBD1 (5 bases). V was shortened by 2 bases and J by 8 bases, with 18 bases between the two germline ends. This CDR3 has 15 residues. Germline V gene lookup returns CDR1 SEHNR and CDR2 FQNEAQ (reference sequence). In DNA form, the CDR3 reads TGTGCCAGCAGCTTACCGCCGGGACCGCAGAGAGGCTACACCTTC. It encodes CASSLPPGPQRGYTF.

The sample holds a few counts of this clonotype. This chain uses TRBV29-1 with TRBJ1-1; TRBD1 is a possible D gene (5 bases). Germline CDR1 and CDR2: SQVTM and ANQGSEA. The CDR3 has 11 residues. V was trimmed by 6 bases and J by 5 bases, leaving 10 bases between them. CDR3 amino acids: CSVVGGTEAFF. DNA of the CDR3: TGCAGCGTGGTTGGGGGGACTGAAGCTTTCTTT.

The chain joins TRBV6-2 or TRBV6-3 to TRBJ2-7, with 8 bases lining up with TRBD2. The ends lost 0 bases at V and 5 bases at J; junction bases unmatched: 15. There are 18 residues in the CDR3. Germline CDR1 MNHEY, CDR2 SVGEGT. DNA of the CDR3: TGTGCCAGCAGTTACTCGACGGGTGGCGGGGGGACCCCGGACGAGCAGTACTTC. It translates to CASSYSTGGGGTPDEQYF.

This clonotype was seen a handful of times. The CDR3 sequence: CASSRTGENQPQHF. In DNA form, the CDR3 reads TGTGCCAGCAGCCGGACAGGGGAAAATCAGCCCCAGCATTTT. The J gene is TRBJ1-5, the V gene TRBV7-9; 9 bases are a match to TRBD1. The CDR3 spans 14 residues. The V and J ends lost 5 bases and 4 bases, in that order; junction bases with no gene match: 3. Looked up from germline, CDR1 is SEHNR and CDR2 is FQNEAQ (reference sequence).

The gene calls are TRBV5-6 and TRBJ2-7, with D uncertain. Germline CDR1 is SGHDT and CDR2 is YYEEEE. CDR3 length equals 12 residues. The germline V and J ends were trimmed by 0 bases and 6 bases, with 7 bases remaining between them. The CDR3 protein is CASSLGKLEQYF. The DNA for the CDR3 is TGTGCCAGCAGCTTGGGTAAACTCGAGCAGTACTTC.